The 5 T cell receptor beta chains below come from one sample, sequenced in a study of shared clonotypes between healthy human individuals. Only in-frame clones appear in the TCRdb table, and some are missing; sequencing was by immunoSEQ multiplex PCR. The data contain 950,000 to 1,100,000 clones, around 76% of them singletons. Sample: memory CD4+ T cells sorted from blood. The subset denotes: CD45RA-negative fraction. These TCRs come from a man aged 18 to 29 in good health.

The chain uses TRBV6-1 and TRBJ2-7; D ambiguous. The CDR3 loop spans 15 amino acids. V was pared by 2 bases and J by 4 bases, with 15 bases between. The germline CDR1 and CDR2 sequences are MNHNS and SASEGT. The CDR3 DNA is TGTGCCAGCAGTGAACTCGGCCAACCGCAATACGAGCAGTACTTC. Protein product: CASSELGQPQYEQYF.

This clone was seen more than once but under ten times. The chain is built from TRBV5-4 and TRBJ2-3; no clear D gene. Germline CDR1 and CDR2: SGHNT and YYREEE (reference sequence). V was shortened by 0 bases and J by 1 base, with 3 bases between the two germline ends. This CDR3 is 13 amino acids long. This CDR3 reads CASSLEGTDTQYF. CDR3 bases: TGTGCCAGCAGCTTGGAAGGCACAGATACGCAGTATTTT.

In regard to this clone: Other DNA sequences in this specimen translate into the identical CDR3. The rearrangement joins TRBV28 to TRBJ1-1; D unresolved. Per the germline V gene, CDR1 is MDHEN and CDR2 is SYDVKM. The CDR3 runs 14 residues. V was shortened by 3 bases and J by 0 bases, with 8 bases between the two germline ends. CDR3 bases: TGTGCCAGCAGTTTGGGGAGAATGAACACTGAAGCTTTCTTT. Its translation: CASSLGRMNTEAFF.

The rearrangement uses TRBV7-9 and TRBJ2-1, with TRBD2 matching 8 bases. In germline, CDR1 is SEHNR, CDR2 FQNEAQ (reference sequence). The CDR3 spans 14 residues. V was clipped by 5 bases and J by 8 bases; unmatched bases: 8. This chain's CDR3 is CASSLSGVWDEQFF. Written as DNA, the CDR3 is TGTGCCAGCAGCCTTAGCGGGGTCTGGGATGAGCAGTTCTTC.

Details on this clone: Other DNA variants within this sample encode the same CDR3. The chain joins TRBV2 to TRBJ1-2; TRBD1 is a possible D gene (6 bases). Germline lookup yields CDR1 SNHLY and CDR2 FYNNEI. Trimming took off 1 base at V and 8 bases at J, with 8 bases between the two ends. The CDR3 loop spans 12 amino acids. In DNA, the CDR3 is TGTGCCAGCAGTGAAGAGGGGGGCGGCTACACCTTC. This sequence encodes CASSEEGGGYTF.